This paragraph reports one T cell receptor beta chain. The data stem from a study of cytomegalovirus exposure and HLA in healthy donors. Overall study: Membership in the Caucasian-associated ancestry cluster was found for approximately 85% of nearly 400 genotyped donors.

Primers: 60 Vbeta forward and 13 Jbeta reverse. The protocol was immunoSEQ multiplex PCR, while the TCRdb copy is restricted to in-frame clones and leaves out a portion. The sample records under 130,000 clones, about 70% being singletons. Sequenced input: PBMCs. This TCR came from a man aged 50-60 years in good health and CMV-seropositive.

The DNA of the CDR3 is TGTGCCATCAGTGAGTCCAGGAGACAGGTCGGCCACGAGCAGTACTTC. Translated: CAISESRRQVGHEQYF. V gene TRBV10-3 combines with J gene TRBJ2-7; TRBD1 is a possible D gene (6 bases). The CDR3 sequence is 16 residues long. CDR1 ENHRY and CDR2 SYGVKD come from the germline V gene. The germline V and J ends were trimmed by 0 bases and 5 bases, with 17 bases remaining between them.